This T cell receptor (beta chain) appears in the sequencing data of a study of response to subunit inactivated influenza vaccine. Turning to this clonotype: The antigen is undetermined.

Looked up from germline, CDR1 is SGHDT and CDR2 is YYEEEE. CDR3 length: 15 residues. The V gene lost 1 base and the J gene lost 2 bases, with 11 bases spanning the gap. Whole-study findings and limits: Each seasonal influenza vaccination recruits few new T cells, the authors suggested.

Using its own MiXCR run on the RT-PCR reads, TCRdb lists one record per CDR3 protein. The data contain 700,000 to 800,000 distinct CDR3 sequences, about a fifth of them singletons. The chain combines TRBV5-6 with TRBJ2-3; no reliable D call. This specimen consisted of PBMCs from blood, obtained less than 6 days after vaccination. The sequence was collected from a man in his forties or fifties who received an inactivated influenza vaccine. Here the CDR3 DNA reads TGTGCCAGCAGCTTGATTCCGACCACCACAGATACGCAGTATTTT. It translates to CASSLIPTTTDTQYF.